This T cell receptor (beta chain) was captured in a study of CD8 T cells in ankylosing spondylitis. Overall study results and limits: Ankylosing spondylitis blood appeared to carry a characteristic TCR beta motif of roughly eight highly homologous variants. In the blood and synovial fluid of reactive arthritis, some motif variants had been previously reported. Matched ankylosing spondylitis synovial fluid reportedly showed significant enrichment of disease-linked clones. Clones that were linked to disease were CD8+ and were relatively rare in peripheral blood.

Libraries of TCR beta came from quantitative 5'-RACE with molecular barcodes. TCRdb reanalysed the 5' RACE reads using MiXCR and keeps one entry per CDR3 protein. The sample has a few hundred thousand distinct CDR3 sequences, approximately 20% seen once. The CDR3 is 16 amino acids. With V trimmed by 4 bases and J by 4 bases, 9 bases remained unmatched. Germline CDR1 and CDR2: LNHNV and YYDKDF (reference sequence). Concerning this clonotype itself: Antigen: not known.

The receptor comes from a male donor with ankylosing spondylitis. This chain joins TRBV15 and TRBJ2-2, with TRBD2 matching 7 bases. Specimen: blood, either unsorted or a sorted T cell fraction (not recorded which). The CDR3 nucleotides read TGTGCCACCAGCAATCGAGGGAGGGTCCGCACCGGGGAGCTGTTTTTT. It translates to CATSNRGRVRTGELFF.